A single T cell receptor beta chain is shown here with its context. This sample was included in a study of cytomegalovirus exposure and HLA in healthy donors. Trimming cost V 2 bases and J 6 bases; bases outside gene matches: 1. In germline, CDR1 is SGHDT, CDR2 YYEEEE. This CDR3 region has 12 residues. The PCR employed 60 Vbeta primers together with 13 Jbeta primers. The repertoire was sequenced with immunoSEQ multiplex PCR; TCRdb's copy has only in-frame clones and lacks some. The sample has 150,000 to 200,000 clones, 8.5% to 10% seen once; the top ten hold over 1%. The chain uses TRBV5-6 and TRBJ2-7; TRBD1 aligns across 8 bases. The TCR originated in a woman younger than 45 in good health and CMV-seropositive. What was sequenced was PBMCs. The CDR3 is CASSFGQGEQYF. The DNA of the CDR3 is TGTGCCAGCAGCTTTGGACAGGGCGAGCAGTACTTC.